These 32 T cell receptor beta chains share one sample of origin, sequenced in a study of CD8 T cells in Susac syndrome. An input of 0.5 to 1 ug of RNA was subjected to reverse transcription using random hexamers. TCRdb reanalysed the immunoSEQ multiplex PCR reads using MiXCR and keeps one entry per CDR3 protein. This table has some 150,000 distinct CDR3 sequences, roughly 94% appearing once. Sequenced sample: CD4+ T cells from PBMCs. The receptors shown here come from a human donor with Susac syndrome.

This clonotype appeared a single time. The V gene is TRBV4-1, the J gene TRBJ2-3; D remains ambiguous. The CDR3 covers 13 residues. The V and J ends lost 2 bases and 6 bases respectively, with 9 bases between them. Germline V gene lookup returns CDR1 MGHRA and CDR2 YSYEKL. The CDR3 DNA reads TGCGCCAGCAGCCAAAGAGAATCCGATACGCAGTATTTT. Translating gives CASSQRESDTQYF.

This clonotype occurred a few times. The rearrangement uses TRBV4-2 and TRBJ2-2; 8 nucleotides match TRBD2. V was clipped by 8 bases and J by 1 base; unmatched bases: 6. The germline gives CDR1 LGHNA, CDR2 YNFKEQ. The CDR3 sequence is 15 residues long. CDR3 loop: CASGAGGLNTGELFF. As DNA, the CDR3 is TGTGCCAGCGGGGCGGGGGGCCTGAACACCGGGGAGCTGTTTTTT.

This chain connects TRBV18 to TRBJ2-7, with D perhaps matching TRBD1 or TRBD2 (5 bases each). The V and J ends lost 5 bases and 0 bases respectively, with 8 bases between them. The CDR3 spans 13 residues. Germline assignment: CDR1 KGHSH and CDR2 LQKENI. In nucleotides, the CDR3 is TGTGCCAGCTCATCCGGGACCTCCTACGAGCAGTACTTC. Its translation: CASSSGTSYEQYF. The variable domain in full, with the rest retrieved from reference TRBV18 and TRBJ2-7, is NAGVMQNPRHLVRRRGQEARLRCSPMKGHSHVYWYRQLPEEGLKFMVYLQKENIIDESGMPKERFSAEFPKEGPSILRIQQVVRGDSAAYFCASSSGTSYEQYFGPGTRLTVT.

The chain couples TRBV5-1 to TRBJ2-1, with 16 bases identical to TRBD2. V lost 3 bases and J lost 8; bases outside the gene matches: 2. The germline V gene has CDR1 SGHRS and CDR2 YFSETQ. The CDR3 sequence is 15 residues long. CDR3 sequence (DNA): TGCGCCAGCAGCTCCGGGACTAGCGGGAGGGATGAGCAGTTCTTC. Translation gives CASSSGTSGRDEQFF.

The chain joins TRBV5-4 to TRBJ2-1; TRBD1 is a possible D gene (7 bases). The CDR3 covers 15 residues. Trimming removed 4 bases from V and 0 bases from J, with 11 bases in between. Germline V CDR1 and CDR2: SGHNT, YYREEE (reference sequence). CDR3 nucleotides: TGTGCCAGCAGCATCCAGGGGGGCTCCTACAATGAGCAGTTCTTC. Translated: CASSIQGGSYNEQFF.

The chain is built from TRBV7-6 and TRBJ2-1; D might be TRBD1 or TRBD2, each matching 6 bases. With 5 bases removed from V and 2 bases from J, the gap between germline ends came to 13 bases. The CDR3 totals 15 residues. Germline CDR1 SGHVS, CDR2 FNYEAQ. CDR3 in DNA: TGTGCCAGCAGCATACGGAGGGGGACCTACAATGAGCAGTTCTTC. This sequence encodes CASSIRRGTYNEQFF.

The J gene is TRBJ2-7, the V gene TRBV12-3 or TRBV12-4; D possibly corresponds to TRBD1 (6 bases). CDR3 length equals 15 residues. V lost 2 bases and J lost 2, with 13 bases in between. CDR3 protein: CASSLFEQGPYEQYF. CDR3 nucleotides: TGTGCCAGCAGTTTATTCGAACAGGGCCCCTACGAGCAGTACTTC.

This chain connects TRBV4-1 to TRBJ1-4; D is uncertain. The CDR3 runs 16 residues. Trimming took off 5 bases at V and 4 bases at J, with 17 bases between the two ends. Per germline, CDR1 MGHRA and CDR2 YSYEKL. The CDR3: CASSALTGLGNEKLFF. DNA of the CDR3: TGCGCCAGCAGCGCACTTACGGGGTTAGGTAATGAAAAACTGTTTTTT.

The chain uses TRBV30 and TRBJ2-1; D gene uncertain. There are 15 residues in the CDR3. V was cut by 5 bases and J by 1 base, with 15 bases left in between. The germline CDR1 and CDR2 sequences are GTSNPN and SVGIG (reference sequence). The CDR3 bases are TGTGCCTGGGGGTCGGACCGCGCTTCCTACAATGAGCAGTTCTTC. Encoded protein: CAWGSDRASYNEQFF. The whole variable domain, filled in from reference TRBV30 and TRBJ2-1, reads SQTIHQWPATLVQPVGSPLSLECTVEGTSNPNLYWYRQAAGRGLQLLFYSVGIGQISSEVPQNLSASRPQDRQFILSSKKLLLSDSGFYLCAWGSDRASYNEQFFGPGTRLTVL.

The J gene is TRBJ2-7, the V gene TRBV6-1; 11 bases align to TRBD2. Losses at the gene ends were 3 bases for V and 0 bases for J; bases not matched to a gene: 1. CDR1 and CDR2 (germline): MNHNS, SASEGT. This CDR3 is 15 amino acids long. CDR3: CASSELAGGSYEQYF. As DNA, the CDR3 is TGTGCCAGCAGTGAGCTAGCGGGGGGCTCCTACGAGCAGTACTTC.

The chain uses TRBV12-3 or TRBV12-4 and TRBJ1-1; tentatively, D is TRBD1 (5 bases). The CDR3 spans 15 residues. With 5 bases removed from V and 1 base from J, the gap between germline ends came to 14 bases. CDR3 protein: CASSNPGTRNTEAFF. Written as DNA, the CDR3 is TGTGCCAGCAGTAATCCGGGGACTCGGAACACTGAAGCTTTCTTT.

The V gene is TRBV7-9, the J gene TRBJ1-2; D is perhaps TRBD1 (6 bases). CDR1 and CDR2 (germline): SEHNR, FQNEAQ (reference sequence). Trimming shortened V by 5 bases and J by 10 bases, and 17 bases separated the two germline ends. The CDR3 contains 13 residues. The CDR3 nucleotides are TGTGCCAGCAGCCGGGACACGGAGTTAGACTACACCTTC. It yields the protein CASSRDTELDYTF.

The chain couples TRBV7-9 to TRBJ2-1, with D perhaps matching TRBD2 (6 bases). Germline CDR1 SEHNR, CDR2 FQNEAQ (reference sequence). V dropped 5 bases and J dropped 3 bases, with 11 bases sitting between them. The CDR3 is 14 amino acids. CDR3 loop: CASSPGLGYNEQFF. The CDR3 DNA follows: TGTGCCAGCAGCCCGGGACTGGGCTACAATGAGCAGTTCTTC.

In regard to this clonotype: At one end, the junction sequence differs from germline, possibly due to a read error. This chain connects TRBV15 to TRBJ2-7; the match to TRBD2 covers 12 bases. The germline V gene encodes CDR1 LNHNV and CDR2 YYDKDF (reference sequence). There are 13 residues in the CDR3. CDR3 region: CATSRVRLAGVIF. The CDR3 DNA reads TGTGCCACCAGCAGAGTCCGACTAGCGGGAGTAATTTTC.

V usage is TRBV7-2 and J usage is TRBJ2-7, with 13 bases that match TRBD2. CDR1 SGHTA and CDR2 FQGNSA come from the germline V gene. V lost 0 bases, J lost 2 bases, and 4 bases stayed unmatched. This CDR3 has 17 amino acids. The chain's CDR3 is CASSLAGLAGDPYEQYF. CDR3 DNA sequence: TGTGCCAGCAGCTTAGCCGGACTAGCGGGAGACCCCTACGAGCAGTACTTC.

The J gene is TRBJ2-3, the V gene TRBV20-1; TRBD2 matches at 10 bases. Germline CDR1 DFQATT, CDR2 SNEGSKA (reference sequence). This CDR3 comprises 16 residues. J gave up 2 bases and V 1 base, and 6 bases lay outside the gene matches. CDR3: CSARGSSGSDTDTQYF. In nucleotides, the CDR3 is TGCAGTGCTAGAGGATCTAGCGGGAGTGACACAGATACGCAGTATTTT.

The rearrangement uses TRBV29-1 and TRBJ1-5, with 7 bases fitting TRBD1. CDR1 and CDR2 (germline): SQVTM, ANQGSEA. J gave up 4 bases and V 4 bases, and 7 bases lay outside the gene matches. This CDR3 has 14 residues. CDR3 amino acids: CSVAAGQSNQPQHF. The CDR3 DNA is TGCAGCGTTGCCGCGGGACAGTCAAATCAGCCCCAGCATTTT.

This rearrangement joins TRBV4-1 to TRBJ2-3; D ambiguous. CDR1 and CDR2 (germline): MGHRA, YSYEKL. The CDR3 extends over 13 amino acids. V lost 3 bases and J lost 4, with 8 bases in between. The CDR3: CASSQQEPDTQYF. CDR3 nucleotides: TGCGCCAGCAGCCAGCAGGAGCCAGATACGCAGTATTTT.

This clonotype was seen a handful of times. One end of the junction does not line up with germline, which may come from a read error. V and J are TRBV5-1 and TRBJ2-5; D gene uncertain. The CDR3 loop spans 13 amino acids. The germline gives CDR1 SGHRS, CDR2 YFSETQ. CDR3: CASSLDVQETQYF. DNA of the CDR3: TGTGCCAGCAGCTTAGATGTACAAGAGACCCAGTACTTC.

The genes are TRBV20-1 and TRBJ2-2, with D perhaps matching TRBD2 (6 bases). Germline V gene data show CDR1 as DFQATT and CDR2 as SNEGSKA (reference sequence). The V gene lost 6 bases and the J gene lost 2 bases, with 10 bases spanning the gap. The CDR3 is made up of 13 amino acids. The CDR3 is CSAGGLNTGELFF. Here the CDR3 DNA reads TGCAGTGCGGGGGGACTTAACACCGGGGAGCTGTTTTTT.

The V call is TRBV10-3, the J call TRBJ2-5; D call uncertain. V was pared by 3 bases and J by 2 bases, with 10 bases between. This CDR3 has 14 residues. CDR1 is ENHRY, CDR2 SYGVKD, per germline. The CDR3 is CAISEGREQETQYF. The CDR3 DNA is TGTGCCATCAGTGAAGGCAGAGAACAAGAGACCCAGTACTTC.

The genes are TRBV6-4 and TRBJ2-7, with 9 positions matching TRBD2. Germline CDR1 reads MRHNA; CDR2 reads SNTAGT. V shed 3 bases, J shed 4 bases, and the junction held 1 base outside the gene matches. CDR3 length equals 13 residues. CDR3 amino acids: CASSEGLAYEQYF. Here the CDR3 DNA reads TGTGCCAGCAGTGAGGGACTAGCTTACGAGCAGTACTTC.

CDR3 DNA: TGTGCCACCAGTGATCCCGGGACCTTACAAGAGACCCAGTACTTC. It translates to CATSDPGTLQETQYF. The chain couples TRBV24-1 to TRBJ2-5; D possibly uses TRBD1 or TRBD2 (5 bases each). V lost 3 bases and J lost 2, with 12 bases in between. The CDR3 has 15 amino acids. Germline CDR1 and CDR2: KGHDR and SFDVKD.

The chain is built from TRBV20-1 and TRBJ1-2; no clear D. This CDR3 contains 15 residues. Germline V gene sequence: CDR1 DFQATT, CDR2 SNEGSKA (reference sequence). V was cut by 5 bases and J by 5 bases, with 21 bases left in between. The CDR3 DNA sequence: TGCAGTGCTCCCCATCTCCCGGGTCATCAGTATGGCTACACCTTC. This translates into CSAPHLPGHQYGYTF.

This chain uses TRBV5-1 with TRBJ2-7; possibly TRBD1 for D (6 bases). Trimming took 8 bases from V and 3 from J, leaving 6 bases between them. The CDR3 totals 10 residues. The germline gives CDR1 SGHRS, CDR2 YFSETQ. Here the CDR3 DNA reads TGCGCCAGGGACAGCTACGAGCAGTACTTC. Encoded protein: CARDSYEQYF.

This clonotype was found once. This chain uses TRBV5-1 with TRBJ1-4; the D gene is possibly TRBD1 (5 bases). V was pared by 1 base and J by 9 bases, with 13 bases between. Per the germline V gene, CDR1 is SGHRS and CDR2 is YFSETQ. CDR3 length: 14 amino acids. CDR3 sequence reads: CASSLQGGWKKLFF. DNA for the CDR3: TGCGCCAGCAGCTTGCAGGGAGGTTGGAAAAAACTGTTTTTT.

The V and J genes are TRBV12-3 or TRBV12-4 and TRBJ2-1; D uncertain. The CDR3 has 11 amino acids. V lost 4 bases to trimming and J lost 6 bases, with 4 bases between them. CDR3 DNA: TGTGCCAGCAGTTCCCTCAATGAGCAGTTCTTC. Translated: CASSSLNEQFF.

This chain links TRBV7-8 with TRBJ2-7; D is uncertain. This CDR3 comprises 13 residues. Deletions cut 1 base from V and 2 bases from J, with 6 bases between. Germline V gene sequence: CDR1 SGHVS, CDR2 FQNEAQ. The CDR3, as DNA: TGTGCCAGCAGCTTAGTTGCGGCCTACGAGCAGTACTTC. Protein sequence: CASSLVAAYEQYF.

V usage is TRBV7-9 and J usage is TRBJ2-7; possibly TRBD1 for D (6 bases). Germline assignment: CDR1 SEHNR and CDR2 FQNEAQ (reference sequence). The CDR3 is made up of 16 amino acids. Trimming removed 4 bases from V and 0 bases from J, with 16 bases in between. The CDR3, as DNA: TGTGCCAGCAGCTACCCCCCCGGGACAAACTCCTACGAGCAGTACTTC. It translates to CASSYPPGTNSYEQYF.

This clonotype was recorded a few times. The chain combines TRBV20-1 with TRBJ2-3, with D unclear. Germline V gene data show CDR1 as DFQATT and CDR2 as SNEGSKA (reference sequence). There are 11 residues in the CDR3. The V end lost 3 bases, the J end lost 6 bases, and 7 bases lay between the germline ends. The CDR3 DNA reads as TGCAGTGCTAGCCCTGCCGATACGCAGTATTTT. It specifies CSASPADTQYF.

The chain employs TRBV2 and TRBJ2-5, with D uncertain. In germline, CDR1 is SNHLY, CDR2 FYNNEI. The CDR3 length is 11 residues. Trimming shortened V by 6 bases and J by 1 base, and 3 bases separated the two germline ends. CDR3 sequence (DNA): TGTGCCAGCAGGCCCCAAGAGACCCAGTACTTC. Protein product: CASRPQETQYF. Filled out from reference TRBV2 and TRBJ2-5, the complete variable domain reads EPEVTQTPSHQVTQMGQEVILRCVPISNHLYFYWYRQILGQKVEFLVSFYNNEISEKSEIFDDQFSVERPDGSNFTLKIRSTKLEDSAMYFCASRPQETQYFGPGTRLLVL.

The chain recombines TRBV2 with TRBJ1-1, with 11 bases fitting TRBD1. CDR3 size: 14 residues. J gave up 4 bases and V 6 bases, and 4 bases lay outside the gene matches. Germline CDR1 reads SNHLY; CDR2 reads FYNNEI. As DNA, the CDR3 is TGTGCCAGCAGCGGACAGGGGGCTGGCACTGAAGCTTTCTTT. Translating gives CASSGQGAGTEAFF.